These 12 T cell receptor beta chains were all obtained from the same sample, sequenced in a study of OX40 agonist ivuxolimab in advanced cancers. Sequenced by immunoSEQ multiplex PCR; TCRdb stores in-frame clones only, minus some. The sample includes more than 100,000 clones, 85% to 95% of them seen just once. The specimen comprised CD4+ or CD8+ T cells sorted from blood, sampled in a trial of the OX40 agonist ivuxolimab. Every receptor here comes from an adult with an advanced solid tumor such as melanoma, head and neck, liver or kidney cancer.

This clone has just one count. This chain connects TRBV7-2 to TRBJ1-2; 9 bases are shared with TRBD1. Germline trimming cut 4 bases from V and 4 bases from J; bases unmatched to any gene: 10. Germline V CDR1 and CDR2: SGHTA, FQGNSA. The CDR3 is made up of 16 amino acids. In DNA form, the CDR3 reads TGTGCCAGCAGCTCCGGACAGGGGCGGGGAGGCTATGGCTACACCTTC. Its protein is CASSSGQGRGGYGYTF. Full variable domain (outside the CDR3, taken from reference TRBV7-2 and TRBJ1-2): GAGVSQSPSNKVTEKGKDVELRCDPISGHTALYWYRQSLGQGLEFLIYFQGNSAPDKSGLPSDRFSAERTGGSVSTLTIQRTQQEDSAVYLCASSSGQGRGGYGYTFGSGTRLTVV.

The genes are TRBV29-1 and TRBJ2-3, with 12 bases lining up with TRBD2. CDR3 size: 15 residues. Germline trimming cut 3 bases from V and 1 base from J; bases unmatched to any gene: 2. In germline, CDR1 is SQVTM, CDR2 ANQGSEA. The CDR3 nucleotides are TGCAGCGTTGAGAGACTAGCGGGGGGCACAGATACGCAGTATTTT. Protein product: CSVERLAGGTDTQYF.

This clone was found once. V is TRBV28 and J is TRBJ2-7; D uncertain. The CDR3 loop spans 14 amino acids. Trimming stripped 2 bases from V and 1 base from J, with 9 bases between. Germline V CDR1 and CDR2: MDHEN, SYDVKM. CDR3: CASSLGTMSYEQYF. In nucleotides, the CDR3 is TGTGCCAGCAGTTTAGGCACGATGTCCTACGAGCAGTACTTC. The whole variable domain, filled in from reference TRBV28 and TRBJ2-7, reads DVKVTQSSRYLVKRTGEKVFLECVQDMDHENMFWYRQDPGLGLRLIYFSYDVKMKEKGDIPEGYSVSREKKERFSLILESASTNQTSMYLCASSLGTMSYEQYFGPGTRLTVT.

CDR3 nucleotide sequence: TGTGCTAGTGGTTTGGGGGCAGGGGCCACCGGGGAGCTGTTTTTT. Amino acids: CASGLGAGATGELFF. The genes are TRBV12-5 and TRBJ2-2, with D maybe TRBD1 (6 bases). This CDR3 comprises 15 residues. The germline V and J ends were trimmed by 1 base and 4 bases, with 10 bases remaining between them. Germline CDR1 is LGHNT and CDR2 is FRNRAP.

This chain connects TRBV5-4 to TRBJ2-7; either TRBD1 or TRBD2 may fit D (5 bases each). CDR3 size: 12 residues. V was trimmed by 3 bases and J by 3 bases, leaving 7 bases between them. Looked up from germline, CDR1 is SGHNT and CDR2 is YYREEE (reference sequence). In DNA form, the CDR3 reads TGTGCCAGCAGCTGGGACCGCTACGAGCAGTACTTC. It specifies CASSWDRYEQYF.

The DNA for the CDR3 is TGTGCCAGCAGCCTAGGGACCGACTTTAGCAATCAGCCCCAGCATTTT. Its protein is CASSLGTDFSNQPQHF. The chain employs TRBV11-2 and TRBJ1-5; possible D gene TRBD1, 5 bases. Germline V lookup: CDR1 SGHAT, CDR2 FQNNGV. V shed 5 bases and J shed 0 bases, with 14 bases lying between them. The CDR3 is 16 amino acids. Full variable domain (outside the CDR3, taken from reference TRBV11-2 and TRBJ1-5): EAGVAQSPRYKIIEKRQSVAFWCNPISGHATLYWYQQILGQGPKLLIQFQNNGVVDDSQLPKDRFSAERLKGVDSTLKIQPAKLEDSAVYLCASSLGTDFSNQPQHFGDGTRLSIL.

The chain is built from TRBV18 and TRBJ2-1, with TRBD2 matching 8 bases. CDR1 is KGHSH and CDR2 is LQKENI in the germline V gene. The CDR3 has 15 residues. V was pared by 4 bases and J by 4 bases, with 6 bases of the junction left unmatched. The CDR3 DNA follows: TGTGCCAGCTCACTCTCGGGGGGGACTTACAATGAGCAGTTCTTC. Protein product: CASSLSGGTYNEQFF.

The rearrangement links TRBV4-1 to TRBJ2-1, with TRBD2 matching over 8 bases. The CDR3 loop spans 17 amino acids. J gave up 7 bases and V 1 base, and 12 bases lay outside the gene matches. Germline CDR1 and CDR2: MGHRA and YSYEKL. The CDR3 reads CASSQVTSGPRRNEQFF. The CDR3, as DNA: TGCGCCAGCAGCCAAGTCACTAGCGGACCTCGACGAAATGAGCAGTTCTTC.

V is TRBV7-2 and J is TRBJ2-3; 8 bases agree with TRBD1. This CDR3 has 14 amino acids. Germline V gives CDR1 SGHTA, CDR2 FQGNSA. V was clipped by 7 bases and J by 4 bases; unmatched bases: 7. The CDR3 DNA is TGTGCCAGCACTAAAGGGGACAGGTCAGATACGCAGTATTTT. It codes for CASTKGDRSDTQYF.

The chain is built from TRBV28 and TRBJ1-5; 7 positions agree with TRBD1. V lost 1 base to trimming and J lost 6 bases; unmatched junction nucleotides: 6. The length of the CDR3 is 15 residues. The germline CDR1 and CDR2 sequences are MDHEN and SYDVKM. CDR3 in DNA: TGTGCCAGCAGTTTATTCAGGGGGGGTATTCAGCCCCAGCATTTT. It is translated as CASSLFRGGIQPQHF.

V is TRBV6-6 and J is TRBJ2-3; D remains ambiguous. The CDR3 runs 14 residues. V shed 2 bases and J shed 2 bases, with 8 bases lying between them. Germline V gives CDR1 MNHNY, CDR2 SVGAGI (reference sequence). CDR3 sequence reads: CASSYLLDTDTQYF. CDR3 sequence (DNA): TGTGCCAGCAGTTACCTTCTAGACACAGATACGCAGTATTTT.

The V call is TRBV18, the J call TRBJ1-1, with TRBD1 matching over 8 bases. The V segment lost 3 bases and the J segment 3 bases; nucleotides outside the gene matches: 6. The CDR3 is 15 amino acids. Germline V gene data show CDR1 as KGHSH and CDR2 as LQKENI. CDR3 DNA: TGTGCCAGCTCACCTATGACAGGGGTGGACACTGAAGCTTTCTTT. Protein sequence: CASSPMTGVDTEAFF.